One and the same sample provided the 29 T cell receptor beta chains below, sequenced in a study of shared clonotypes between healthy human individuals. The table came from immunoSEQ multiplex PCR; TCRdb's copy has only in-frame clones and leaves some out. The sample consists of 980,000 or so clones, 76% of them appearing once. Material: memory CD4+ T cells sorted from blood. Subset: CD45RA-negative fraction. All receptors derive from a man aged 18 to 35 in good health.

This rearrangement joins TRBV28 to TRBJ2-2, with a tentative D call TRBD1 (6 bases). In germline, CDR1 is MDHEN, CDR2 SYDVKM. Trimming removed 6 bases at V and 2 bases at J, with 13 bases between. This CDR3 is built from 15 residues. CDR3 sequence (DNA): TGTGCCAGCAGCTCCGGGACACTTAACACCGGGGAGCTGTTTTTT. Translated, it gives CASSSGTLNTGELFF.

This clone was counted between two and nine times. The chain links TRBV19 to TRBJ1-1; D call uncertain. Looked up from germline, CDR1 is LNHDA and CDR2 is SQIVND (reference sequence). The CDR3 length is 15 residues. The V gene lost 6 bases and the J gene lost 1 base, with 15 bases spanning the gap. CDR3 coding DNA: TGTGCCAGTAGCTGGCGGGAGGGCGGGAACACTGAAGCTTTCTTT. This translates into CASSWREGGNTEAFF.

The chain uses TRBV5-1 and TRBJ2-3, with 8 bases aligning to TRBD2. J lost 2 bases, V lost 0 bases, and 8 bases had no gene match. Germline V lookup: CDR1 SGHRS, CDR2 YFSETQ. The CDR3 is 17 amino acids. The CDR3 sequence: CASSLGSSGVPTDTQYF. The CDR3 region has the DNA TGCGCCAGCAGCTTGGGGAGTAGCGGGGTCCCCACAGATACGCAGTATTTT. Full variable domain (rest looked up from reference TRBV5-1 and TRBJ2-3): KAGVTQTPRYLIKTRGQQVTLSCSPISGHRSVSWYQQTPGQGLQFLFEYFSETQRNKGNFPGRFSGRQFSNSRSEMNVSTLELGDSALYLCASSLGSSGVPTDTQYFGPGTRLTVL.

This chain links TRBV5-1 with TRBJ2-2; 8 bases line up with TRBD2. Losses at the gene ends were 2 bases for V and 2 bases for J; bases not matched to a gene: 5. CDR3 length equals 16 residues. The germline CDR1 and CDR2 sequences are SGHRS and YFSETQ. The CDR3 is CASSLSLAANTGELFF. The CDR3 bases are TGCGCCAGCAGCTTATCACTAGCGGCCAACACCGGGGAGCTGTTTTTT.

This clone came up a few times. The chain carries TRBV6-6 and TRBJ1-1, with no clear D. Per germline, CDR1 MNHNY and CDR2 SVGAGI (reference sequence). The CDR3 covers 10 residues. V lost 5 bases and J lost 7, with 5 bases in between. The CDR3 DNA reads as TGTGCCAGCAGTAACCTTGAAGCTTTCTTT. Encoded protein: CASSNLEAFF.

The V and J genes are TRBV6-5 and TRBJ2-5, with D tentatively TRBD1 (5 bases). Germline CDR1 MNHEY, CDR2 SVGAGI. The CDR3 is made up of 15 amino acids. V was clipped by 2 bases and J by 0 bases, with 10 bases between them. CDR3 region: CASSYGAWYQETQYF. The CDR3 region has the DNA TGTGCCAGCAGTTACGGGGCGTGGTACCAAGAGACCCAGTACTTC.

This rearrangement joins TRBV6-1 to TRBJ1-4, with TRBD1 matching over 10 bases. J was trimmed by 7 bases and V by 7 bases; bases with no gene match: 6. This CDR3 contains 14 residues. Germline loops: CDR1 MNHNS, CDR2 SASEGT. In DNA form, the CDR3 reads TGTGCCAGCACATCGACAGGGGGCTCTGAAAAACTGTTTTTT. It codes for CASTSTGGSEKLFF.

The chain combines TRBV9 with TRBJ2-3; unclear D gene. The CDR3 runs 14 residues. Trimming took 3 bases from V and 2 from J, leaving 10 bases between them. Germline V gene data show CDR1 as SGDLS and CDR2 as YYNGEE. The CDR3 DNA sequence: TGTGCCAGCAGCGGGGGTCTTCCCACAGATACGCAGTATTTT. Translated, it gives CASSGGLPTDTQYF.

The chain's CDR3 is CSGGQYNEQFF. As DNA, the CDR3 is TGTTCGGGGGGCCAATACAATGAGCAGTTCTTC. This chain connects TRBV30 to TRBJ2-1; TRBD2 is a possible D gene (7 bases). This CDR3 has 11 amino acids. Germline assignment: CDR1 GTSNPN and CDR2 SVGIG (reference sequence).

This clone has ten or more counts. Other DNA sequences from this sample encode an identical CDR3 as well. This chain joins TRBV6-1 and TRBJ2-5, with 9 bases aligning to TRBD1. Germline assignment: CDR1 MNHNS and CDR2 SASEGT. The CDR3 is 14 amino acids. The V gene end was trimmed by 5 bases and the J gene end by 4 bases; junction bases not matched to a gene: 5. This CDR3 is CASSTGQGRETQYF. The DNA for the CDR3 is TGTGCCAGCAGTACCGGACAGGGGAGAGAGACCCAGTACTTC.

This clone was detected only a few times. At the DNA level, this CDR3 is encoded by other sequences in the same sample as well. The J gene is TRBJ1-5, the V gene TRBV28, with D possibly TRBD1 on 5 matching bases. Germline V gene sequence: CDR1 MDHEN, CDR2 SYDVKM. V was shortened by 5 bases and J by 7 bases, with 6 bases between the two germline ends. The CDR3 extends over 11 amino acids. The DNA of the CDR3 is TGTGCCAGCAGTCGGGGCCAGCCCCAGCATTTT. Translating it yields CASSRGQPQHF.

The chain's CDR3 is CASSSGTRIQETQYF. The DNA for the CDR3 is TGTGCCAGCAGTTCTGGCACTCGAATACAAGAGACCCAGTACTTC. This chain joins TRBV6-1 and TRBJ2-5; D is ambiguous. CDR3 size: 15 residues. Trimming cost V 5 bases and J 2 bases, with 15 bases left between them. Per the germline V gene, CDR1 is MNHNS and CDR2 is SASEGT.

This chain's CDR3 is CASSFSLPPYEQYF. The CDR3 DNA reads as TGCGCCAGCAGCTTCTCTCTGCCCCCCTACGAGCAGTACTTC. The chain uses TRBV5-1 and TRBJ2-7; D remains unclear. Germline V gene lookup returns CDR1 SGHRS and CDR2 YFSETQ. Trimming took off 2 bases at V and 2 bases at J, with 11 bases between the two ends. CDR3 length: 14 amino acids.

About this clone itself: An end of the junction differs from the germline gene, which may be a read error. The sample has other DNA sequences that encode this CDR3 too. The chain couples TRBV5-1 to TRBJ1-2; D uncertain. The CDR3 loop spans 16 amino acids. CDR1 and CDR2 from the germline V gene are SGHRS and YFSETQ. The CDR3 is CASSFGSEVGNYGYTF. CDR3 DNA sequence: TGCGCCAGCAGCTTCGGATCCGAGGTCGGTAACTATGGCTATACCTTC.

The chain has TRBV19 and TRBJ1-2, with TRBD1 as a possible D gene (5 bases). Germline V CDR1 and CDR2: LNHDA, SQIVND (reference sequence). The CDR3 totals 15 residues. Trimming took off 8 bases at V and 2 bases at J, with 18 bases between the two ends. CDR3 sequence (DNA): TGTGCCAGTTTGGACCGGGGCGGAGGGAACTATGGCTACACCTTC. The encoded protein is CASLDRGGGNYGYTF.

The rearrangement links TRBV6-1 to TRBJ2-5; 7 bases are shared with TRBD1. Germline V CDR1 and CDR2: MNHNS, SASEGT. The CDR3 is 13 residues long. Trimming removed 4 bases from V and 6 bases from J; junction bases left unmatched: 5. This CDR3 reads CASSVEGAKTQYF. CDR3 coding DNA: TGTGCCAGCAGTGTAGAGGGGGCCAAGACCCAGTACTTC.

V usage is TRBV30 and J usage is TRBJ1-2; no clear D. This CDR3 is built from 14 residues. Between the trimmed V and J ends, which lost 4 bases and 2 bases, there was a span of 14 bases. Germline-derived CDR1 and CDR2 are GTSNPN and SVGIG (reference sequence). CDR3 protein: CAWIGGKVNYGYTF. The CDR3 bases are TGTGCCTGGATAGGAGGGAAAGTCAACTATGGCTACACCTTC.

The J gene is TRBJ1-4, the V gene TRBV6-5; weak D call: TRBD1 (5 bases). Germline loops: CDR1 MNHEY, CDR2 SVGAGI. V was trimmed by 10 bases and J by 8 bases, leaving 17 bases between them. This CDR3 comprises 13 residues. CDR3 bases: TGTGCCATTGGGGCAGCCCCCAAGGAAAAACTGTTTTTT. This codes for CAIGAAPKEKLFF.

V and J are TRBV7-9 and TRBJ1-1, with 10 positions matching TRBD1. The V and J ends lost 5 bases and 3 bases, in that order; junction bases with no gene match: 6. The CDR3 has 15 residues. Germline CDR1 SEHNR, CDR2 FQNEAQ (reference sequence). The CDR3 nucleotides are TGTGCCAGCAGCCCAGGAGGGACAGGGGACACTGAAGCTTTCTTT. Residues: CASSPGGTGDTEAFF.

This sequence joins TRBV2 and TRBJ2-7; 9 bases are shared with TRBD1. CDR1 is SNHLY, CDR2 FYNNEI, per germline. There are 13 residues in the CDR3. The trim removed 6 bases at V and 8 bases at J, leaving 8 bases unmatched. The CDR3 loop reads CASSRGTGSKQYF. In DNA form, the CDR3 reads TGTGCCAGCAGCCGCGGGACAGGGTCTAAGCAGTACTTC. Full variable domain (remainder filled in from reference TRBV2 and TRBJ2-7): EPEVTQTPSHQVTQMGQEVILRCVPISNHLYFYWYRQILGQKVEFLVSFYNNEISEKSEIFDDQFSVERPDGSNFTLKIRSTKLEDSAMYFCASSRGTGSKQYFGPGTRLTVT.

V gene TRBV12-5 combines with J gene TRBJ2-7, with 7 nucleotides matching TRBD2. There are 15 residues in the CDR3. The germline gives CDR1 LGHNT, CDR2 FRNRAP. V was clipped by 6 bases and J by 0 bases; unmatched bases: 8. The CDR3 nucleotides read TGTGCTAGTGGCTGGGGGGGTGCGGGCTCCTACGAGCAGTACTTC. Translation gives CASGWGGAGSYEQYF.

The chain recombines TRBV29-1 with TRBJ2-7, with 9 bases lining up with TRBD1. The V and J ends lost 7 bases and 3 bases, in that order; junction bases with no gene match: 10. The CDR3 runs to 14 residues. The germline CDR1 and CDR2 sequences are SQVTM and ANQGSEA. Here the CDR3 DNA reads TGCAGCGCAGGGAAACCGGGACAGGGCTACGAGCAGTACTTC. Translating it yields CSAGKPGQGYEQYF.

J is TRBJ1-2 and V is TRBV5-1, with unresolved D. The CDR3 spans 12 residues. Looked up from germline, CDR1 is SGHRS and CDR2 is YFSETQ. V was clipped by 2 bases and J by 0 bases, with 2 bases between them. CDR3 coding DNA: TGCGCCAGCAGCTTTACTAACTATGGCTACACCTTC. Translating gives CASSFTNYGYTF.

The J gene is TRBJ2-7, the V gene TRBV27, with D possibly TRBD1 on 6 matching bases. The CDR3 is 14 amino acids. Looked up from germline, CDR1 is MNHEY and CDR2 is SMNVEV (reference sequence). V lost 3 bases to trimming and J lost 2 bases, with 11 bases between them. The CDR3 DNA is TGTGCCAGCAGTTTTTCAGACAGGACCTACGAGCAGTACTTC. Translating gives CASSFSDRTYEQYF.

V and J are TRBV18 and TRBJ2-3; 8 bases align to TRBD1. The V gene's germline CDR1 is KGHSH and CDR2 LQKENI. This CDR3 comprises 15 residues. The V gene end was trimmed by 3 bases and the J gene end by 5 bases; junction bases not matched to a gene: 7. The CDR3 coding sequence is TGTGCCAGCTCACCCTCCGGGACAGGAGTAGATACGCAGTATTTT. Translating it yields CASSPSGTGVDTQYF.

V and J are TRBV5-1 and TRBJ2-2; 8 bases are shared with TRBD1. J was trimmed by 3 bases and V by 1 base; bases with no gene match: 5. Germline V gene lookup returns CDR1 SGHRS and CDR2 YFSETQ. This CDR3 spans 16 amino acids. CDR3 residues: CASSLSQGADTGELFF. The CDR3 region has the DNA TGCGCCAGCAGCTTGTCCCAGGGGGCCGACACCGGGGAGCTGTTTTTT.

The CDR3 loop reads CASRWSSTGELFF. The CDR3 bases are TGTGCCAGCAGGTGGTCTAGCACCGGGGAGCTGTTTTTT. The chain joins TRBV2 to TRBJ2-2; unclear D gene. The germline V gene has CDR1 SNHLY and CDR2 FYNNEI. Trimming removed 6 bases at V and 4 bases at J, with 9 bases between. The CDR3 is 13 residues long. The whole variable domain, filled in from reference TRBV2 and TRBJ2-2, reads EPEVTQTPSHQVTQMGQEVILRCVPISNHLYFYWYRQILGQKVEFLVSFYNNEISEKSEIFDDQFSVERPDGSNFTLKIRSTKLEDSAMYFCASRWSSTGELFFGEGSRLTVL.

In its sample, this clone was seen a few times. The chain uses TRBV9 and TRBJ2-7, with 8 bases that match TRBD1. This CDR3 region has 14 residues. V lost 4 bases to trimming and J lost 4 bases; unmatched junction nucleotides: 7. CDR1 is SGDLS and CDR2 is YYNGEE in the germline V gene. The CDR3 reads CASSPQGGLYEQYF. CDR3 in DNA: TGTGCCAGCAGCCCACAGGGGGGACTTTACGAGCAGTACTTC.

The J gene is TRBJ2-1, the V gene TRBV7-8; 12 positions agree with TRBD2. Looked up from germline, CDR1 is SGHVS and CDR2 is FQNEAQ. The CDR3 has 16 residues. Trimming removed 4 bases from V and 6 bases from J; junction bases left unmatched: 7. DNA of the CDR3: TGTGCCAGCAGCTCAAGGACTAGCGGGACGTCCAATGAGCAGTTCTTC. Translated, it gives CASSSRTSGTSNEQFF.